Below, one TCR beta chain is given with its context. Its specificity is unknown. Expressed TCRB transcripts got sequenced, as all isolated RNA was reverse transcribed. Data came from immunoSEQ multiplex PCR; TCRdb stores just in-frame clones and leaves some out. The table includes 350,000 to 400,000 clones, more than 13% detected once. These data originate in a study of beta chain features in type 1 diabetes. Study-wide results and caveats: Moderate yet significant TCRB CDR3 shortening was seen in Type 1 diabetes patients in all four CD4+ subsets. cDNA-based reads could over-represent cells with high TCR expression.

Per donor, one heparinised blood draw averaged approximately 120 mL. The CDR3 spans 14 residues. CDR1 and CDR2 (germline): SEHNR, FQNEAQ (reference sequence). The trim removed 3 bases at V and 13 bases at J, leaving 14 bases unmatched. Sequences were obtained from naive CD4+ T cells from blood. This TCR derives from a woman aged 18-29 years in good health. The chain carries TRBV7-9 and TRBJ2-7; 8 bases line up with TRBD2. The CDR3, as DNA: TGTGCCAGCAGCTTTGGCCTAGCGGGCCAGGTGGAATACTTC. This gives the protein CASSFGLAGQVEYF. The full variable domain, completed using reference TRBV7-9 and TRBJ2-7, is DTGVSQNPRHKITKRGQNVTFRCDPISEHNRLYWYRQTLGQGPEFLTYFQNEAQLEKSRLLSDRFSAERPKGSFSTLEIQRTEQGDSAMYLCASSFGLAGQVEYFGPGTRLTVT.